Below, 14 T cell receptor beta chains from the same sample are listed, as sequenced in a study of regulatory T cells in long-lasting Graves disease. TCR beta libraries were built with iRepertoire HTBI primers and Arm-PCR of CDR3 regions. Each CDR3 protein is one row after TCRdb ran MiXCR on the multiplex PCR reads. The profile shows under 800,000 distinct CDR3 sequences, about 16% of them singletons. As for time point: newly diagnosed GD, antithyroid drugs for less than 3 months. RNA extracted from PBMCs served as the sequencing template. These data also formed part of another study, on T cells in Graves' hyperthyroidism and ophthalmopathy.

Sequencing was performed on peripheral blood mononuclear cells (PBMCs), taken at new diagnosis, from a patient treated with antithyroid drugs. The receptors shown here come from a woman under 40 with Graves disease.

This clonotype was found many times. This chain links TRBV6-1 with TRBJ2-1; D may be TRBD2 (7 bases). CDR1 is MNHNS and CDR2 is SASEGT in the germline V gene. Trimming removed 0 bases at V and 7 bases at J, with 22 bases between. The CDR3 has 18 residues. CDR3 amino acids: CASSEAPAGALVGNEQFF. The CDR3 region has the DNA TGTGCCAGCAGTGAAGCGCCGGCGGGGGCCCTAGTCGGTAATGAGCAGTTCTTC.

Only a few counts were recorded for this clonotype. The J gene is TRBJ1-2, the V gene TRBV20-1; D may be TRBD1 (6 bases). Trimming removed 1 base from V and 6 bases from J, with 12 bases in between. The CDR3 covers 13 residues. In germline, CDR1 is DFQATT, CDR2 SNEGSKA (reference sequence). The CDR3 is CSARAGGAHGYTF. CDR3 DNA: TGCAGTGCTAGAGCCGGGGGGGCGCATGGCTACACCTTC.

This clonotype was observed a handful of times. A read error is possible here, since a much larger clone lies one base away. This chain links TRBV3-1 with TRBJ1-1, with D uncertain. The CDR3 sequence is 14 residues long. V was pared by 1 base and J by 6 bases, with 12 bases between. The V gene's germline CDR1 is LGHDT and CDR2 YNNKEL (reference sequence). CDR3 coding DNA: TGTGCCAGCAGCCAAGTCGCTGTGGGCTCTGAAGCTTTCTTT. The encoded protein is CASSQVAVGSEAFF.

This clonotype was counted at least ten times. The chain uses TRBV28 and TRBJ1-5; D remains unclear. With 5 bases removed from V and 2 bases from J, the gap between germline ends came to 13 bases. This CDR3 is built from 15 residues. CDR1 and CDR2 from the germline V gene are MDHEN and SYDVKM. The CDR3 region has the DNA TGTGCCAGCAGTCCCGAGGGTAGAGGCAATCAGCCCCAGCATTTT. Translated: CASSPEGRGNQPQHF.

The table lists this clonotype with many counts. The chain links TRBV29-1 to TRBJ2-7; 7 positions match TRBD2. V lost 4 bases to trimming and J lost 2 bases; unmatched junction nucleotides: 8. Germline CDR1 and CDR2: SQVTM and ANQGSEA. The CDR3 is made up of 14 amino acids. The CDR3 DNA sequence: TGCAGCGTTGTGGGAGGTAGCGGGCCCTACGAGCAGTACTTC. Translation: CSVVGGSGPYEQYF.

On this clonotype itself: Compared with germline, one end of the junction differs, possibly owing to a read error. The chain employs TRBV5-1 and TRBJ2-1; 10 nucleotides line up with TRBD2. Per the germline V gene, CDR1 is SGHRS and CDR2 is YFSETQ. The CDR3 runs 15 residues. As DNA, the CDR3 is TGTGCCAGCAGGCAAACTAGCGGGACATACAATGAGCAGTTCTTC. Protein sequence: CASRQTSGTYNEQFF.

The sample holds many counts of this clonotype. The CDR3 nucleotides read TGTGCCAGCAGTGTCAGCGGCCTGGGGCCCCAGCATTTT. This codes for CASSVSGLGPQHF. The chain joins TRBV2 to TRBJ1-5, with no clear D. This CDR3 region has 13 residues. In germline, CDR1 is SNHLY, CDR2 FYNNEI. Trimming removed 4 bases at V and 9 bases at J, with 13 bases between.

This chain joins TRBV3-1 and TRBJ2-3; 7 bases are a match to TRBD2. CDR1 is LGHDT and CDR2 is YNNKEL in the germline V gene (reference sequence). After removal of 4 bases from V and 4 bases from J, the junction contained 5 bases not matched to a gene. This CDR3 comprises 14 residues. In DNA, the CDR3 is TGTGCCAGCAGCCTCGGACTAGAGGCAGATACGCAGTATTTT. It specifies CASSLGLEADTQYF.

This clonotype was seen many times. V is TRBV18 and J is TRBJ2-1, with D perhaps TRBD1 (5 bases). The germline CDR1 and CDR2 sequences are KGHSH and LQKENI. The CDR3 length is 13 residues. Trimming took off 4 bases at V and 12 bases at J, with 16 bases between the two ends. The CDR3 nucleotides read TGTGCCAGCTCACGGCTCACAGGAGACTCGCAGTTCTTC. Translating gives CASSRLTGDSQFF.

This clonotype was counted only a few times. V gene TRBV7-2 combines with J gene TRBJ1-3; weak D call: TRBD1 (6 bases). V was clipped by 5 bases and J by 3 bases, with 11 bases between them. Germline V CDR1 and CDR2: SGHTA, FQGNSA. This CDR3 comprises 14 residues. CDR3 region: CASSASRGGNTIYF. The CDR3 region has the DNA TGTGCCAGCAGCGCGAGCAGGGGTGGAAACACCATATATTTT.

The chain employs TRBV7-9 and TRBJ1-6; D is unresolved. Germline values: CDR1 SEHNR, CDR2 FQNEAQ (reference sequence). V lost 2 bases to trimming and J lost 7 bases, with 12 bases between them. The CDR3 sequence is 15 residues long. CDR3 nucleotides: TGTGCCAGCAGCTTATCAGTTAGTGAGAATTCACCCCTCCACTTT. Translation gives CASSLSVSENSPLHF.

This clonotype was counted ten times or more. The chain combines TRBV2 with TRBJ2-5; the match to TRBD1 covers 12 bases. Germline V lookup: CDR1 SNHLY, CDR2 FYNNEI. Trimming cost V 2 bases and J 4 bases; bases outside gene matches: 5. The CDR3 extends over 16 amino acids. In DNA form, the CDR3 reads TGTGCCAGCAGTGAAACGGGACAGGGGGCCCGAGAGACCCAGTACTTC. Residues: CASSETGQGARETQYF.

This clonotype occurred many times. DNA for the CDR3: TGTGCCAGCAGGCGAAATGGCTACACCTTC. As protein: CASRRNGYTF. The V call is TRBV12-3 or TRBV12-4, the J call TRBJ1-2; D remains unclear. The germline V and J ends were trimmed by 6 bases and 6 bases, with 5 bases remaining between them. This CDR3 comprises 10 residues.

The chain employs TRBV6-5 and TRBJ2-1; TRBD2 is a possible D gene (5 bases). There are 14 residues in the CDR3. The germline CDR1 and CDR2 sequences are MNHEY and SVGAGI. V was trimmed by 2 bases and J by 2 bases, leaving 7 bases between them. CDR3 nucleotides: TGTGCCAGCAGTTACAGGGAGACCTACAATGAGCAGTTCTTC. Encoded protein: CASSYRETYNEQFF.